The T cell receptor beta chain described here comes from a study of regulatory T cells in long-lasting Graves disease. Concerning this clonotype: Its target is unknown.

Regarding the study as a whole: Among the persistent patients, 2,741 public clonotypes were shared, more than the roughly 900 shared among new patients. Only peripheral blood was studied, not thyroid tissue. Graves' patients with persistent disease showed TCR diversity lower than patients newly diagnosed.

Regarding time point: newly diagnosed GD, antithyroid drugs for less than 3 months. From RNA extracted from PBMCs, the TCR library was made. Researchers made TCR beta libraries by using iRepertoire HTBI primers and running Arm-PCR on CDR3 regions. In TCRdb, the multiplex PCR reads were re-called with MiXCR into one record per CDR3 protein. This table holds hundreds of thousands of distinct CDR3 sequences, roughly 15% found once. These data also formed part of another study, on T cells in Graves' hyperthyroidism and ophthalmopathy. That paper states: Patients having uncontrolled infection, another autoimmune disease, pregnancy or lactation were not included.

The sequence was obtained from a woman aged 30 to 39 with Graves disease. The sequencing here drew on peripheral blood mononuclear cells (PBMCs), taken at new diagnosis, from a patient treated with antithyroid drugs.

CDR3 bases: TGTGCCAGCAGACGGGGGCGGCGTCAGCCCCAGCATTTT. Amino acid sequence: CASRRGRRQPQHF. The chain employs TRBV28 and TRBJ1-5, with a tentative D call TRBD1 (6 bases). This CDR3 region has 13 residues. The V gene lost 6 bases and the J gene lost 6 bases, with 12 bases spanning the gap. Germline-derived CDR1 and CDR2 are MDHEN and SYDVKM.